Listed here are 11 T cell receptor beta chains from one sample, sequenced in a study of CD8 T cells in ankylosing spondylitis. One entry per CDR3 protein results from TCRdb running MiXCR on the 5' RACE reads. The sample shows roughly 90,000 distinct CDR3 sequences, about 8.3% of them seen only once. The sample consisted of blood, either unsorted or a sorted T cell fraction (not recorded which). Source of these receptors: a male donor with ankylosing spondylitis or in good health (not recorded which).

This clonotype was counted only a few times. V and J are TRBV7-9 and TRBJ2-5; D remains ambiguous. The CDR3 contains 15 residues. V lost 4 bases, J lost 5 bases, and 17 bases lay in between. Germline CDR1 and CDR2: SEHNR and FQNEAQ (reference sequence). The CDR3 here is CASSSGLELGETQYF. CDR3 bases: TGTGCCAGCAGCTCAGGCCTCGAGTTGGGGGAGACCCAGTACTTC.

This clonotype came up many times. The chain uses TRBV24-1 and TRBJ2-1; the D gene could be TRBD1 or TRBD2 (7 bases each). The germline V gene encodes CDR1 KGHDR and CDR2 SFDVKD. The CDR3 contains 15 residues. Trimming removed 7 bases at V and 5 bases at J, with 17 bases between. Here the CDR3 reads CATSRGGQSDNEQFF. In DNA form, the CDR3 reads TGTGCCACCAGCCGCGGGGGACAGTCCGACAATGAGCAGTTCTTC.

This clonotype was counted many times. The gene calls are TRBV11-2 and TRBJ2-1; 9 positions match TRBD2. The CDR3 sequence is 16 residues long. J gave up 6 bases and V 5 bases, and 11 bases lay outside the gene matches. The V gene's germline CDR1 is SGHAT and CDR2 FQNNGV. CDR3 in DNA: TGTGCCAGCAGCCCCGGTAGCGGGAGTAGGGGCAATGAGCAGTTCTTC. Amino acid sequence: CASSPGSGSRGNEQFF.

The chain links TRBV4-2 to TRBJ2-1, with D perhaps matching TRBD2 (6 bases). V lost 3 bases, J lost 0 bases, and 12 bases lay in between. The CDR3 contains 16 residues. CDR1 is LGHNA and CDR2 is YNFKEQ in the germline V gene. CDR3 in amino acids: CASSHDRRGSYNEQFF. The CDR3 coding sequence is TGTGCCAGCAGCCATGACCGGAGGGGCTCCTACAATGAGCAGTTCTTC.

This clonotype was counted many times. The chain has TRBV20-1 and TRBJ1-4; D not resolved. CDR1 DFQATT and CDR2 SNEGSKA come from the germline V gene (reference sequence). The CDR3 has 15 amino acids. Between the trimmed V and J ends, which lost 5 bases and 2 bases, there was a span of 15 bases. CDR3 DNA sequence: TGCAGTGCTCCCCCCTTCCAGGCGACTAATGAAAAACTGTTTTTT. This gives the protein CSAPPFQATNEKLFF.

This clonotype came up many times. The chain has TRBV12-3 or TRBV12-4 and TRBJ2-6; TRBD1 might be the D (7 bases). This CDR3 is 16 amino acids long. V was shortened by 6 bases and J by 2 bases, with 14 bases between the two germline ends. The DNA of the CDR3 is TGTGCCAGCAGCGACAGGGAGGCGCCTGGGGCCAACGTCCTGACTTTC. This translates into CASSDREAPGANVLTF.

This clonotype showed up many times. J is TRBJ1-1 and V is TRBV5-1; 9 bases agree with TRBD1. CDR1 and CDR2 (germline): SGHRS, YFSETQ. V dropped 5 bases and J dropped 8; count of bases not matched to a gene: 4. The length of the CDR3 is 12 residues. CDR3 protein: CASRLGQGEAFF. As DNA, the CDR3 is TGCGCCAGCAGATTAGGACAGGGGGAAGCTTTCTTT.

This clonotype was seen many times. This chain joins TRBV10-2 and TRBJ1-5; a weak D match, TRBD1 (6 bases). Germline loops: CDR1 WSHSY, CDR2 SAAADI. The germline V and J ends were trimmed by 3 bases and 5 bases, with 11 bases remaining between them. The CDR3 runs to 14 residues. The CDR3 coding sequence is TGCGCCAGCAGTGAATCAGGGGCCGATCAGCCCCAGCATTTT. Translating it yields CASSESGADQPQHF.

In its sample, this clonotype was seen many times. J is TRBJ2-2 and V is TRBV20-1; D may correspond to TRBD1 or TRBD2 (5 bases each). V gave up 6 bases and J gave up 5 bases, with 10 bases separating them. The germline V gene encodes CDR1 DFQATT and CDR2 SNEGSKA (reference sequence). This CDR3 region has 12 residues. The DNA for the CDR3 is TGCAGTGCGGGGGTGCGGACCGGGGAGCTGTTTTTT. Protein sequence: CSAGVRTGELFF.

Of note for this clonotype: This may arise from a read error, as a much more abundant clone is one base away. This sequence joins TRBV7-8 and TRBJ2-7; the match to TRBD1 covers 9 bases. Germline V lookup: CDR1 SGHVS, CDR2 FQNEAQ. With V trimmed by 5 bases and J by 6 bases, 8 bases remained unmatched. The CDR3 runs 14 residues. The CDR3 loop reads CASSPQGADCEQYF. The CDR3 region has the DNA TGTGCCAGCAGCCCACAGGGGGCAGACTGCGAGCAGTACTTC.

This clonotype was recorded at least ten times. This chain connects TRBV7-9 to TRBJ2-2; no firm D call. Germline-derived CDR1 and CDR2 are SEHNR and FQNEAQ (reference sequence). Deletions cut 2 bases from V and 6 bases from J, with 7 bases between. There are 13 residues in the CDR3. CDR3 loop: CASSLSPSGELFF. In nucleotides, the CDR3 is TGTGCCAGCAGCTTAAGTCCTTCCGGGGAGCTGTTTTTT.